The entry that follows covers one T cell receptor (beta chain) sequence. The sample belongs to a study of blood T cell repertoires in COVID-19. Study as a whole: COVID-19 samples from acute and convalescent phases originated in the United States, Italy and Spain. Sample material is recorded as cDNA or gDNA derived from T cells, B-cell-depleted T cells, or PBMCs.

As handled by the study authors: Counts of nucleated cells, estimated from reference gene primer amplification, were obtained. The data were produced by immunoSEQ multiplex PCR, yet TCRdb's version contains in-frame clones alone and is incomplete. D and trimming come from the DNA, and the V and J calls and clone size come from that table. The sample includes about 70,000 clones, around 76% seen only once; the top ten take approximately 27%. V lost 6 bases, J lost 7 bases, and 12 bases lay in between. This CDR3 has 11 residues. Germline assignment: CDR1 DFQATT and CDR2 SNEGSKA (reference sequence). Sequences were obtained from peripheral blood. This receptor was identified in a woman aged 80 or over with active or convalescent COVID-19. The rearrangement links TRBV20-1 to TRBJ1-1; unclear D gene. CDR3 residues: CSANREVEAFF. The CDR3 DNA follows: TGCAGTGCAAACCGGGAGGTTGAAGCTTTCTTT.